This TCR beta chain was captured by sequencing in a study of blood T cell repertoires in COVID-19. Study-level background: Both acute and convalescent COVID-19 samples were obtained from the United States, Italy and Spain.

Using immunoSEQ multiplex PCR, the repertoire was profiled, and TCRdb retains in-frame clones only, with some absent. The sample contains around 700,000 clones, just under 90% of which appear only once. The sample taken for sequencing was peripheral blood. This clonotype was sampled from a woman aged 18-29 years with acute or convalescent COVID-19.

CDR3 residues: CASSQVTGAGYGYTF. CDR3 DNA: TGCGCCAGCAGCCAAGTAACAGGGGCTGGGTATGGCTACACCTTC. The genes are TRBV4-3 and TRBJ1-2; the match to TRBD1 covers 7 bases. V shed 1 base and J 5 bases; nucleotides not matched to a gene: 7. CDR3 length equals 15 residues. Germline V CDR1 and CDR2: LGHNA, YSLEER.